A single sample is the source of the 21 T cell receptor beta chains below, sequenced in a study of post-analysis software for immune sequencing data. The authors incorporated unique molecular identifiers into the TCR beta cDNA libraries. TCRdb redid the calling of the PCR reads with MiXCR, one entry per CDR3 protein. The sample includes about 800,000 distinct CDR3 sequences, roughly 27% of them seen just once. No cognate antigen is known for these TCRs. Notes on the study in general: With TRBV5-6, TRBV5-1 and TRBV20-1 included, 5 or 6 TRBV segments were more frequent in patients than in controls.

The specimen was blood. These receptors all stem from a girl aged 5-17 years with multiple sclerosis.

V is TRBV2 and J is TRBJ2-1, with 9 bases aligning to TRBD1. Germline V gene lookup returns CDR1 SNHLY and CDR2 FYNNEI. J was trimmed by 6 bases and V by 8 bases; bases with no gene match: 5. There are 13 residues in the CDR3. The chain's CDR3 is CASFRDRANEQFF. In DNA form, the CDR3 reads TGTGCCAGCTTCCGGGACAGGGCCAATGAGCAGTTCTTC.

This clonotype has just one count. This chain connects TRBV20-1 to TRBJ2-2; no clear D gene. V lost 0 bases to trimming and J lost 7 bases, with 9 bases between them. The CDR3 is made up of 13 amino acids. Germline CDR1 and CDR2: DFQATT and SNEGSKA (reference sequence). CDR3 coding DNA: TGCAGTGCTAGAGACGTCAGGAGCGGGGAGCTGTTTTTT. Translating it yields CSARDVRSGELFF.

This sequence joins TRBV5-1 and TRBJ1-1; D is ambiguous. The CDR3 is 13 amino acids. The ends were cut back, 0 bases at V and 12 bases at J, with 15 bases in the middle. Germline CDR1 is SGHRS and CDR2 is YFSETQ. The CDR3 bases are TGCGCCAGCAGCTTGGTGGTTCAGAGCGAAACTTTCTTT. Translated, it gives CASSLVVQSETFF. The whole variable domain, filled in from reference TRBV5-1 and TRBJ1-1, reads KAGVTQTPRYLIKTRGQQVTLSCSPISGHRSVSWYQQTPGQGLQFLFEYFSETQRNKGNFPGRFSGRQFSNSRSEMNVSTLELGDSALYLCASSLVVQSETFFGQGTRLTVV.

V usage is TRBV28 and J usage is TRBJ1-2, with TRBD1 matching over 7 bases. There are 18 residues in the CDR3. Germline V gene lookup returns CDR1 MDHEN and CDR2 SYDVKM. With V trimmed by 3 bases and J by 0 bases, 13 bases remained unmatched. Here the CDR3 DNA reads TGTGCCAGCAGTTTCTCCCCCGGGAGGGGGCAAGCTAACTATGGCTACACCTTC. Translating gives CASSFSPGRGQANYGYTF.

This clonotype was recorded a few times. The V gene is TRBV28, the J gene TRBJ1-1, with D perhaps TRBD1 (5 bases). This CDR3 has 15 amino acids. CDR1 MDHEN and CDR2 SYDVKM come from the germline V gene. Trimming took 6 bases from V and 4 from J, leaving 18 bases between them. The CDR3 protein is CASSPAGVAGTEAFF. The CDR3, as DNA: TGTGCCAGCAGCCCCGCGGGGGTGGCGGGCACTGAAGCTTTCTTT.

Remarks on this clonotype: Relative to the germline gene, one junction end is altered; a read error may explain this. The CDR3 reads CACSTDRGRYEQYF. CDR3 in DNA: TGCGCCTGCAGCACAGACAGGGGGCGTTACGAGCAGTACTTC. The V call is TRBV5-1, the J call TRBJ2-7; TRBD1 matches 10 bases. The CDR3 totals 14 residues. Germline V lookup: CDR1 SGHRS, CDR2 YFSETQ.

The DNA for the CDR3 is TGTGCCAGCAGTGAGGGCAGCCTGGTCACAGATACGCAGTATTTT. Protein product: CASSEGSLVTDTQYF. The chain is built from TRBV6-1 and TRBJ2-3, with no clear D. V was trimmed by 3 bases and J by 2 bases, leaving 12 bases between them. In germline, CDR1 is MNHNS, CDR2 SASEGT. The length of the CDR3 is 15 residues.

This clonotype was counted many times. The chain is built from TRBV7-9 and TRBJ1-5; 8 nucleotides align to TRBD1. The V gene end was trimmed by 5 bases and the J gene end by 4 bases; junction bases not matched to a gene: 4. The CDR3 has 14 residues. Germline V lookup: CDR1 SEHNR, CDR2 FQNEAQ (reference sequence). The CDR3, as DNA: TGTGCCAGCAGCCCGGACAGGGCTAATCAGCCCCAGCATTTT. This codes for CASSPDRANQPQHF.

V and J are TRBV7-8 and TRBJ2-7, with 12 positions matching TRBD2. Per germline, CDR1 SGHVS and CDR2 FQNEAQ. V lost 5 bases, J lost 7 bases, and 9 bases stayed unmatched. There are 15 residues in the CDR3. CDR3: CASSPTSGSPFEQYF. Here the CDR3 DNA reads TGTGCCAGCAGCCCGACTAGCGGGAGCCCGTTTGAGCAGTACTTC.

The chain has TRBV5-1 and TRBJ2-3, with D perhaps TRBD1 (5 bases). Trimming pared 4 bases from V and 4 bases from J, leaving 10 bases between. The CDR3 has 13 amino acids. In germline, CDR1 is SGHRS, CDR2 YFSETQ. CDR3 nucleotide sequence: TGCGCCAGCAGCGGACATGGCTCAGATACGCAGTATTTT. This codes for CASSGHGSDTQYF.

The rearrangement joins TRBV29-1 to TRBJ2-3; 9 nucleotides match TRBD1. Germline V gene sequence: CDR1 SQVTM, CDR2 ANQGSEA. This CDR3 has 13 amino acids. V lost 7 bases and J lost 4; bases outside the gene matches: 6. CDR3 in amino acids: CSASTGGSDTQYF. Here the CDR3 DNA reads TGCAGCGCCTCTACAGGGGGCTCAGATACGCAGTATTTT.

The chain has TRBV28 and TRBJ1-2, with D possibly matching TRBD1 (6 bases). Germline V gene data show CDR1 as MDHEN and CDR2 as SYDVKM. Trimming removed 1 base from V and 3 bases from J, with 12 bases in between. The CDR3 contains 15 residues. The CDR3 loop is CASSLFGGPDYGYTF. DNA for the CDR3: TGTGCCAGCAGTTTATTTGGGGGGCCGGACTATGGCTACACCTTC.

The CDR3 DNA is TGCAGTGCGTTGGAGGGGACAGGACGGAATGAGCAGTTCTTC. Translated: CSALEGTGRNEQFF. The rearrangement links TRBV20-1 to TRBJ2-1, with 8 bases identical to TRBD1. CDR3 size: 14 residues. Losses at the gene ends were 6 bases for V and 7 bases for J; bases not matched to a gene: 11. Germline V gene lookup returns CDR1 DFQATT and CDR2 SNEGSKA (reference sequence).

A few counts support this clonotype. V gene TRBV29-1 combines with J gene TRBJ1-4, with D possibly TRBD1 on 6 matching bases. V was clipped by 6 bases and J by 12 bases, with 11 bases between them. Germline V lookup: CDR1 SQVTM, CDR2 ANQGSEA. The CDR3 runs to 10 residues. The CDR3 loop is CSVWKGELFF. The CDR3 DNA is TGCAGCGTCTGGAAGGGGGAACTGTTTTTT.

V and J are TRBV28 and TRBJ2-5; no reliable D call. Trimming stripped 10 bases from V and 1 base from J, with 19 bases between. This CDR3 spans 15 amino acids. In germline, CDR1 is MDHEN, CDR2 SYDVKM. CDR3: CATHIRAQIQETQYF. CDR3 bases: TGTGCCACTCATATTCGGGCCCAGATCCAAGAGACCCAGTACTTC. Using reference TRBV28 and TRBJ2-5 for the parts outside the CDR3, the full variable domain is DVKVTQSSRYLVKRTGEKVFLECVQDMDHENMFWYRQDPGLGLRLIYFSYDVKMKEKGDIPEGYSVSREKKERFSLILESASTNQTSMYLCATHIRAQIQETQYFGPGTRLLVL.

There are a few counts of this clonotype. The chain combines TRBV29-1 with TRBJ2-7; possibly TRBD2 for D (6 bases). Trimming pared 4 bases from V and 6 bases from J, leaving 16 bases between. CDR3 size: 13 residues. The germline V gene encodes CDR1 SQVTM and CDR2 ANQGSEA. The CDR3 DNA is TGCAGCGTTGTGGTCACGGGGGTCGGCGAGCAGTACTTC. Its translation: CSVVVTGVGEQYF.

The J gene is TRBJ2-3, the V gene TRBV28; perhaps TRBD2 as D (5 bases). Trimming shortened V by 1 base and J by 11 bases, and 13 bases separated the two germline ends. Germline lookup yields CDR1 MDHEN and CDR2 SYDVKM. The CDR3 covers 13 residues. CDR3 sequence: CASSLSLLDLQYF. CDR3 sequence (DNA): TGTGCCAGCAGTTTATCCTTACTAGACCTGCAGTATTTT.

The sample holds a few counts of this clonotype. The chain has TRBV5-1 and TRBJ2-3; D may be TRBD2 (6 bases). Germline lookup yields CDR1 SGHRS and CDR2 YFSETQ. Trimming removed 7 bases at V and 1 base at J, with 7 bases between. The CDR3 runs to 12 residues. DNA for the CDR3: TGCGCCAGCGCTAGCGGCACAGATACGCAGTATTTT. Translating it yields CASASGTDTQYF.

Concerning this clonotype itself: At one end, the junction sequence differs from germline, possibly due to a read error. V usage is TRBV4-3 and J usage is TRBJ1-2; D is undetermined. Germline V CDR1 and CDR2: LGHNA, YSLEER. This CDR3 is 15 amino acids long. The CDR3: CASGQDQRANYGYTF. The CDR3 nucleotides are TGCGCCAGCGGCCAAGATCAACGGGCTAACTATGGCTACACCTTC.

The CDR3 coding sequence is TGTGCCAGCAGCCAAGAACACAGGAGTGCTGGCTACACCTTC. Encoded protein: CASSQEHRSAGYTF. V and J are TRBV3-1 and TRBJ1-2; TRBD1 is a possible D gene (5 bases). V was cut by 0 bases and J by 7 bases, with 12 bases left in between. CDR1 is LGHDT, CDR2 YNNKEL, per germline (reference sequence). The CDR3 sequence is 14 residues long. The whole variable domain, remainder taken from reference TRBV3-1 and TRBJ1-2, is DTAVSQTPKYLVTQMGNDKSIKCEQNLGHDTMYWYKQDSKKFLKIMFSYNNKELIINETVPNRFSPKSPDKAHLNLHINSLELGDSAVYFCASSQEHRSAGYTFGSGTRLTVV.

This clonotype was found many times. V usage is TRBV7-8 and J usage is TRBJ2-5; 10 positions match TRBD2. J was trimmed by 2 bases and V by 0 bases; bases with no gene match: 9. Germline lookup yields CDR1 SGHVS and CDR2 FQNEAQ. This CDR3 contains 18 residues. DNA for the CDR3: TGTGCCAGCAGCTTAGCGGCTTTAGCGGGGGGCTTGCAAGAGACCCAGTACTTC. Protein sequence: CASSLAALAGGLQETQYF.